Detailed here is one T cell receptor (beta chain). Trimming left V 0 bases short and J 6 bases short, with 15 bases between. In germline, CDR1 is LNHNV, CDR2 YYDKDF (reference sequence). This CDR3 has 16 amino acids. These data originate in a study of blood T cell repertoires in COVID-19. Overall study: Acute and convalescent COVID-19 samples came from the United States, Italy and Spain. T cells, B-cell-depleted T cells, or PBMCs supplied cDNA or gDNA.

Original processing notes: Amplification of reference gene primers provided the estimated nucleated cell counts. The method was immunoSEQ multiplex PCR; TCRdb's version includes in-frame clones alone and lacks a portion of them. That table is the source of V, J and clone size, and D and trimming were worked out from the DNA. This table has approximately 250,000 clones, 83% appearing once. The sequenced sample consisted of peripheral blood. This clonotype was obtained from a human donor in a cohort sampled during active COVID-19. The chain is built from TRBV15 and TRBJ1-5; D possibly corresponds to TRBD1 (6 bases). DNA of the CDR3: TGTGCCACCAGCAGAGATCGCCGGACAGAGGGTCAGCCCCAGCATTTT. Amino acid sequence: CATSRDRRTEGQPQHF.